This T cell receptor (beta chain) was documented in a study of cytomegalovirus exposure and HLA in healthy donors. To note about this clone: Its antigen is unknown.

The CDR3 totals 17 residues. J lost 0 bases, V lost 4 bases, and 7 bases had no gene match. Germline V CDR1 and CDR2: LNHDA, SQIVND (reference sequence). The study's findings and limits: According to the study, roughly 180 TCR beta chains were cytomegalovirus-associated. Highest at DRB1 and lowest at HLA-C, TCR association rates differed among HLA loci in a later analysis. By a later analysis, the bulk of CMV-associated TCR beta chains appeared HLA-restricted.

PCR employed 60 Vbeta and 13 Jbeta primers. Sequenced by immunoSEQ multiplex PCR; TCRdb stores in-frame clones only, minus some. Here the sample spans approximately 120,000 clones, 74% being singletons. Donors were nominally healthy when sampled, though unrecorded immune exposures were likely. V is TRBV19 and J is TRBJ2-4, with TRBD1 matching 9 bases. What was sequenced was PBMCs. The TCR sequence derives from a woman aged 45-59 years in good health and CMV-seropositive. In DNA, the CDR3 is TGTGCCAGTAGTACATCCGGGACAGGGCTAGCCAAAAACATTCAGTACTTC. Amino acids: CASSTSGTGLAKNIQYF. The entire variable domain, with the rest obtained from reference TRBV19 and TRBJ2-4, is as follows: DGGITQSPKYLFRKEGQNVTLSCEQNLNHDAMYWYRQDPGQGLRLIYYSQIVNDFQKGDIAEGYSVSREKKESFPLTVTSAQKNPTAFYLCASSTSGTGLAKNIQYFGAGTRLSVL.